This passage covers 11 T cell receptor beta chains from one sample sequenced in a study of cytomegalovirus exposure and HLA in healthy donors. The primer mix had 60 Vbeta and 13 Jbeta primers. Assay used: immunoSEQ multiplex PCR; TCRdb lists only in-frame clones, some missing. The sample records around 160,000 clones, approximately 78% being singletons. The specimen was PBMCs. These receptors all stem from a man in his forties in good health and CMV-seropositive.

The V gene is TRBV10-3, the J gene TRBJ2-7; 16 bases line up with TRBD2. V lost 4 bases to trimming and J lost 4 bases; unmatched junction nucleotides: 10. The CDR3 loop spans 18 amino acids. The germline gives CDR1 ENHRY, CDR2 SYGVKD. CDR3 residues: CAISGGTSGRAVGYEQYF. Written as DNA, the CDR3 is TGTGCCATCAGTGGCGGGACTAGCGGGAGGGCTGTGGGATACGAGCAGTACTTC.

The V and J genes are TRBV5-6 and TRBJ1-1, with 8 bases lining up with TRBD1. After removal of 4 bases from V and 0 bases from J, the junction contained 14 bases not matched to a gene. Germline assignment: CDR1 SGHDT and CDR2 YYEEEE. The CDR3 spans 18 residues. The CDR3 bases are TGTGCCAGCAGCCTAAACTCTGGACAGGGCCAATTGAACACTGAAGCTTTCTTT. As protein: CASSLNSGQGQLNTEAFF.

This clone appeared once. CDR3 sequence reads: CASSLWQSEAFF. The CDR3 DNA follows: TGTGCCAGCAGTCTCTGGCAGTCTGAAGCTTTCTTT. The V call is TRBV28, the J call TRBJ1-1; D uncertain. This CDR3 comprises 12 residues. Germline-derived CDR1 and CDR2 are MDHEN and SYDVKM. V dropped 5 bases and J dropped 6 bases, with 10 bases sitting between them.

There are a few counts of this clone. The rearrangement uses TRBV28 and TRBJ1-5; 7 positions match TRBD1. In germline, CDR1 is MDHEN, CDR2 SYDVKM. The trim removed 6 bases at V and 11 bases at J, leaving 7 bases unmatched. The CDR3 runs 12 residues. Here the CDR3 reads CASRLLTGAQHF. As DNA, the CDR3 is TGTGCCAGCAGGTTACTCACAGGGGCCCAGCATTTT.

The rearrangement links TRBV5-1 to TRBJ2-2; 7 bases are shared with TRBD1. The CDR3 is made up of 15 amino acids. The germline V gene has CDR1 SGHRS and CDR2 YFSETQ. With V trimmed by 4 bases and J by 2 bases, 5 bases remained unmatched. As DNA, the CDR3 is TGCGCCAGCAGCGGGGGACAGACTAACACCGGGGAGCTGTTTTTT. It codes for CASSGGQTNTGELFF. Combining the CDR3 with reference TRBV5-1 and TRBJ2-2 gives the whole variable domain KAGVTQTPRYLIKTRGQQVTLSCSPISGHRSVSWYQQTPGQGLQFLFEYFSETQRNKGNFPGRFSGRQFSNSRSEMNVSTLELGDSALYLCASSGGQTNTGELFFGEGSRLTVL.

The rearrangement uses TRBV11-3 and TRBJ2-7; 7 bases agree with TRBD1. This CDR3 has 13 amino acids. The V segment lost 5 bases and the J segment 4 bases; nucleotides outside the gene matches: 5. CDR1 is SGHNT, CDR2 YENEEA, per germline. The CDR3 DNA is TGTGCCAGCAGCCCCGGGACAGAATACGAGCAGTACTTC. It encodes CASSPGTEYEQYF.

This chain uses TRBV7-9 with TRBJ1-2; 9 bases are shared with TRBD1. Germline V CDR1 and CDR2: SEHNR, FQNEAQ (reference sequence). The CDR3 is 14 residues long. Trimming removed 1 base from V and 7 bases from J; junction bases left unmatched: 4. The CDR3 spells CASSLVGTGFGYTF. CDR3 nucleotides: TGTGCCAGCAGCTTAGTTGGGACAGGGTTTGGCTACACCTTC.

The V call is TRBV18, the J call TRBJ2-5, with a possible D match to TRBD1 (6 bases). This CDR3 comprises 15 residues. V lost 0 bases and J lost 2, with 10 bases in between. Germline CDR1 reads KGHSH; CDR2 reads LQKENI. This CDR3 reads CASSPPGQNQETQYF. The CDR3 DNA reads TGTGCCAGCTCACCACCAGGACAGAATCAAGAGACCCAGTACTTC.

V gene TRBV6-5 combines with J gene TRBJ2-3, with TRBD1 as a possible D gene (6 bases). The V end was cut by 8 bases, the J end by 0 bases, with 15 bases between. CDR3 length: 15 amino acids. Germline V gene lookup returns CDR1 MNHEY and CDR2 SVGAGI. DNA of the CDR3: TGTGCCAGCTCACCCCCGACAGGTAGCACAGATACGCAGTATTTT. This encodes CASSPPTGSTDTQYF.

The genes are TRBV7-7 and TRBJ2-1; D gene unclear. Between the trimmed V and J ends, which lost 5 bases and 6 bases, there was a span of 8 bases. Germline V gene sequence: CDR1 SSHAT, CDR2 FNYEAQ (reference sequence). This CDR3 has 12 amino acids. The CDR3 region is CASSPLGNEQFF. Written as DNA, the CDR3 is TGTGCCAGCAGCCCCCTCGGCAATGAGCAGTTCTTC.

V is TRBV7-2 and J is TRBJ2-2; TRBD1 matches at 8 bases. Looked up from germline, CDR1 is SGHTA and CDR2 is FQGNSA. This CDR3 region has 16 residues. Trimming removed 5 bases from V and 1 base from J; junction bases left unmatched: 6. The CDR3 DNA reads TGTGCCAGCAGCCCACGGACAGGGAGGAACACCGGGGAGCTGTTTTTT. Translation: CASSPRTGRNTGELFF.